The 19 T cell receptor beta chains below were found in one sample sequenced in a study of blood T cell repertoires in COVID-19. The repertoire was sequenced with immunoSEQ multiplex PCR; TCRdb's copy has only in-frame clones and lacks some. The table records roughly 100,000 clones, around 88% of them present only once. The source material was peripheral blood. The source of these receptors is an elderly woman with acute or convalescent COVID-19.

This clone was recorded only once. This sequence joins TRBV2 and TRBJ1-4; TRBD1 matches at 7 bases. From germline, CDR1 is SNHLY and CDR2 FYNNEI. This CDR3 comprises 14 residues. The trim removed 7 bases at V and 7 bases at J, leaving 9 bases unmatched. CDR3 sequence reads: CASTRQGLGEKLFF. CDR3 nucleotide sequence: TGTGCCAGCACAAGACAGGGTCTAGGTGAAAAACTGTTTTTT.

As DNA, the CDR3 is TGTGCCAGCAGCTTGGGGTCGACAGGCCTCAGGGCTGAAGCTTTCTTT. This encodes CASSLGSTGLRAEAFF. The chain employs TRBV5-6 and TRBJ1-1, with a weak D call TRBD1 (6 bases). The germline gives CDR1 SGHDT, CDR2 YYEEEE. Trimming cost V 0 bases and J 6 bases, with 18 bases left between them. The CDR3 sequence is 16 residues long.

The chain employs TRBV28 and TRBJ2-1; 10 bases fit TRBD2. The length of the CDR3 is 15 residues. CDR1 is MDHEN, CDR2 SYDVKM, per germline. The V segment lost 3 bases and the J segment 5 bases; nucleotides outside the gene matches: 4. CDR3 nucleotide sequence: TGTGCCAGCAGTTTCAGCGGGGGGGTACACAATGAGCAGTTCTTC. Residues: CASSFSGGVHNEQFF.

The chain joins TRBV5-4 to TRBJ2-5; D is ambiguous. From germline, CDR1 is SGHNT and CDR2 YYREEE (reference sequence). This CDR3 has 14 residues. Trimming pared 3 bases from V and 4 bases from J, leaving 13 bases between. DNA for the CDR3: TGTGCCAGCAGCTCCCTACGCGGTCCAGAGACCCAGTACTTC. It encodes CASSSLRGPETQYF.

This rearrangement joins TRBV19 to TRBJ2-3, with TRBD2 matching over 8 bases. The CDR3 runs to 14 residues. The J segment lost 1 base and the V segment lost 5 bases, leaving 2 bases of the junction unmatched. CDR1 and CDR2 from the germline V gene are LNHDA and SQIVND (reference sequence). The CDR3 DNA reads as TGTGCCAGTAGTCGGGGGGGCGGCACAGATACGCAGTATTTT. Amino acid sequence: CASSRGGGTDTQYF. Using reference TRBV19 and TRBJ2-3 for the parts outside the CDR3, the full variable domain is DGGITQSPKYLFRKEGQNVTLSCEQNLNHDAMYWYRQDPGQGLRLIYYSQIVNDFQKGDIAEGYSVSREKKESFPLTVTSAQKNPTAFYLCASSRGGGTDTQYFGPGTRLTVL.

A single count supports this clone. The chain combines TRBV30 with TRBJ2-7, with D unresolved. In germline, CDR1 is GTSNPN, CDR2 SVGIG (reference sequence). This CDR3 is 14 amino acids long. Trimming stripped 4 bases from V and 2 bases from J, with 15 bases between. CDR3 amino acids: CAWNMPPGTYEQYF. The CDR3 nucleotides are TGTGCCTGGAACATGCCCCCAGGCACCTACGAGCAGTACTTC.

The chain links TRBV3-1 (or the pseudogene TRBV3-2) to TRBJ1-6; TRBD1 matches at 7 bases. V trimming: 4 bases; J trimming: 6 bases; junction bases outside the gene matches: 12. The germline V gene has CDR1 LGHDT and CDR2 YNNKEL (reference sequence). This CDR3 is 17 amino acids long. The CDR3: CASSPYVQGRSNSPLHF. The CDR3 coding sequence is TGTGCCAGCAGCCCTTACGTACAGGGGCGATCTAATTCACCCCTCCACTTT.

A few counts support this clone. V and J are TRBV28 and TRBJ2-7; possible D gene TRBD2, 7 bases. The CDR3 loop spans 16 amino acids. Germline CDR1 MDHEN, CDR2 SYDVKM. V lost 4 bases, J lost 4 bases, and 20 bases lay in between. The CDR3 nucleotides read TGTGCCAGCAGTTGGGCCGGGGGGCGCCTTCAATACGAGCAGTACTTC. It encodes CASSWAGGRLQYEQYF.

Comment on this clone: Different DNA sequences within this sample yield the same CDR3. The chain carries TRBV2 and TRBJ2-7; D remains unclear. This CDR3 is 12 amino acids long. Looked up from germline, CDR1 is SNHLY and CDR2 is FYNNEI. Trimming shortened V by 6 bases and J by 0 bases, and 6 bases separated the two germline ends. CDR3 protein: CASSVSSYEQYF. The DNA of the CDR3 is TGTGCCAGCAGCGTGAGCTCCTACGAGCAGTACTTC.

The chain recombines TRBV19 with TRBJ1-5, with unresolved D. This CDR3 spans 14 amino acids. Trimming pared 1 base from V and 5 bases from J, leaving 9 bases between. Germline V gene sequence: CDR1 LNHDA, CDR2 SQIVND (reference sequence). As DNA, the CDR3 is TGTGCCAGTAGTATAGTGGGGAGGGATCAGCCCCAGCATTTT. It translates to CASSIVGRDQPQHF.

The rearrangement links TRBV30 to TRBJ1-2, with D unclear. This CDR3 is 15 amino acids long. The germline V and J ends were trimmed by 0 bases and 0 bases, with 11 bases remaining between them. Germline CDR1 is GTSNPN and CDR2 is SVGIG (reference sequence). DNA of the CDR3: TGTGCCTGGAGTGTAACCCCAGGTTCTAACTATGGCTACACCTTC. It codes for CAWSVTPGSNYGYTF.

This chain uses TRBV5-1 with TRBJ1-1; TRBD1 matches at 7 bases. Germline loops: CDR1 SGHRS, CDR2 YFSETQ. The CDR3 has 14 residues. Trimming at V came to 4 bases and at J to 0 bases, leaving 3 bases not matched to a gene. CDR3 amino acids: CASSRDSMNTEAFF. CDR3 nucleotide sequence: TGCGCCAGCAGCAGGGACAGCATGAACACTGAAGCTTTCTTT.

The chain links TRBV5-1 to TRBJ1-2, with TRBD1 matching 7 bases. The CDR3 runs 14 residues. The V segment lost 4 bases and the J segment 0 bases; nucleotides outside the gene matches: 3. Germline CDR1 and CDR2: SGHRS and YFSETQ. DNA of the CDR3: TGCGCCAGCAGCCCAGGGGGGACTAACTATGGCTACACCTTC. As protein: CASSPGGTNYGYTF.

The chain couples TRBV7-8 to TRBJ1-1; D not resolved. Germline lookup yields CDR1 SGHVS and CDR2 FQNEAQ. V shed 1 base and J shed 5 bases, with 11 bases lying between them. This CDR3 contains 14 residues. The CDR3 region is CASSLEAGKTEAFF. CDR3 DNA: TGTGCCAGCAGCTTAGAGGCGGGGAAAACTGAAGCTTTCTTT.

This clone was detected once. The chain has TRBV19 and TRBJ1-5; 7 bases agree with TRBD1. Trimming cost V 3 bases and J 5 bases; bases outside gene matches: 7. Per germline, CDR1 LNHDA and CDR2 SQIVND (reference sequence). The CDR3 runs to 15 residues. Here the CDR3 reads CASSITDRLHQPQHF. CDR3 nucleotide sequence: TGTGCCAGTAGTATCACGGACAGGTTACATCAGCCCCAGCATTTT. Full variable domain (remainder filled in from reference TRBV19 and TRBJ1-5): DGGITQSPKYLFRKEGQNVTLSCEQNLNHDAMYWYRQDPGQGLRLIYYSQIVNDFQKGDIAEGYSVSREKKESFPLTVTSAQKNPTAFYLCASSITDRLHQPQHFGDGTRLSIL.

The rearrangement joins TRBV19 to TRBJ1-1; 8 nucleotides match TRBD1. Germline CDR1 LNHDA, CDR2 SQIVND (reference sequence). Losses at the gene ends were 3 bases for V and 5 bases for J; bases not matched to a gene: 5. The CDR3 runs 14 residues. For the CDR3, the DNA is TGTGCCAGTAGTATTATAACAGGGGGAACTGAAGCTTTCTTT. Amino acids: CASSIITGGTEAFF.

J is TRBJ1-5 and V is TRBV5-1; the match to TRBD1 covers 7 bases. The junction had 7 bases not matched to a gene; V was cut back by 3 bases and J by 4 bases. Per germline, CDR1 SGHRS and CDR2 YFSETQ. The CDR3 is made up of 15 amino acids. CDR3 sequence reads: CASSSTGDRNQPQHF. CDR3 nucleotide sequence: TGCGCCAGCAGCTCGACCGGGGACAGAAATCAGCCCCAGCATTTT.

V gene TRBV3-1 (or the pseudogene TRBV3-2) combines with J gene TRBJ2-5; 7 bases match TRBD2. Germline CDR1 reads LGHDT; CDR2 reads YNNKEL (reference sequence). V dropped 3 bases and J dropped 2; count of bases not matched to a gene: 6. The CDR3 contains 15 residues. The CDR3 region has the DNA TGTGCCAGCAGCCATGGGGGAGGGATACAAGAGACCCAGTACTTC. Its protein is CASSHGGGIQETQYF.

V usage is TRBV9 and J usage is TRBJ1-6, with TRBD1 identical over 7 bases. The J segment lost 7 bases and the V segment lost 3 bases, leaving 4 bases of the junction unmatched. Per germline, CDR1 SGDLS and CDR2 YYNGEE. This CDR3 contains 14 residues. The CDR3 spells CASSEGRGNSPLHF. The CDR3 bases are TGTGCCAGCAGCGAGGGCAGGGGGAATTCACCCCTCCACTTT.